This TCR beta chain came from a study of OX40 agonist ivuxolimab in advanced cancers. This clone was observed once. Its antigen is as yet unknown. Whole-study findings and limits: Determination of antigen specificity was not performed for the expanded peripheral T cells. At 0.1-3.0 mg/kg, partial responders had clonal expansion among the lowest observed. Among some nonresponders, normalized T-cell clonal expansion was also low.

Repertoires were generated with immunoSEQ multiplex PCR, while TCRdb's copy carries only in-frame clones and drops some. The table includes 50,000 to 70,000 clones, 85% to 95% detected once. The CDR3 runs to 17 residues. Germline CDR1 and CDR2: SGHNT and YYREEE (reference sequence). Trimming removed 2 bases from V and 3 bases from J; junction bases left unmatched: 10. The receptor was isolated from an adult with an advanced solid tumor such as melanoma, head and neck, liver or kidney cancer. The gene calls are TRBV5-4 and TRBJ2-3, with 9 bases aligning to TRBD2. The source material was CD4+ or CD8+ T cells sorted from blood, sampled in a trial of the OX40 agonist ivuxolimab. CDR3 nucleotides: TGTGCCAGCAGCTTACCGGGACTAGCCAGTTCGACAGATACGCAGTATTTT. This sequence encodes CASSLPGLASSTDTQYF.